The rows below give T cell receptor beta chains drawn from one sample of a study of T-cell memory formation after mild COVID-19. MiXCR was run by TCRdb on the 5' RACE reads, yielding one entry per CDR3 protein. The data hold 100,000 to 150,000 distinct CDR3 sequences, with about a sixth observed a single time. The sequencing sample was made of PBMCs or a T cell subset sorted from them (not recorded which). These receptors were collected from a young man who had mild COVID-19 (a few samples of this study predate the infection). Cell type and time point are not known. CDR3s include the opening cysteine and the closing phenylalanine or tryptophan. The order of the fields is D gene, V gene, J gene, clone size, CDR3 protein, CDR3 DNA. A D gene is named only where the DNA matches it firmly. Rows give clone size only sometimes, using once, few, many, or a class for an expanded clone.

d_call: TRBD1; v_call: TRBV6-5; j_call: TRBJ1-4; clone_size: -; cdr3_aa: CASRSRDREEKLFF; cdr3_nt: TGTGCCAGCAGATCCCGGGACAGGGAGGAAAAACTGTTTTTT
d_call: TRBD2; v_call: TRBV12-3/TRBV12-4; j_call: TRBJ2-3; clone_size: few; cdr3_aa: CASIPGGGPDTQYF; cdr3_nt: TGTGCCAGCATCCCCGGGGGGGGGCCAGATACGCAGTATTTT
d_call: -; v_call: TRBV7-2; j_call: TRBJ2-3; clone_size: many; cdr3_aa: CASSPDSSTDTQYF; cdr3_nt: TGTGCCAGCAGCCCGGACTCTAGCACAGATACGCAGTATTTT
d_call: TRBD1; v_call: TRBV5-1; j_call: TRBJ2-7; clone_size: -; cdr3_aa: CASSLAGQVHGQYF; cdr3_nt: TGCGCCAGCAGCTTGGCGGGACAGGTACATGGGCAGTACTTC
d_call: TRBD2; v_call: TRBV4-3; j_call: TRBJ2-6; clone_size: -; cdr3_aa: CASSQAAPGLASGANVLTF; cdr3_nt: TGCGCCAGCAGCCAAGCGGCGCCGGGACTAGCGTCCGGGGCCAACGTCCTGACTTTC
d_call: TRBD1; v_call: TRBV7-2; j_call: TRBJ2-1; clone_size: many; cdr3_aa: CASSLAGTAYNEQFF; cdr3_nt: TGTGCCAGCAGCTTAGCCGGGACAGCCTACAATGAGCAGTTCTTC
d_call: TRBD1; v_call: TRBV2; j_call: TRBJ1-2; clone_size: few; cdr3_aa: CASRKQGDANYGYTF; cdr3_nt: TGTGCCAGCAGGAAGCAGGGGGATGCTAACTATGGCTACACCTTC
d_call: TRBD1; v_call: TRBV7-3; j_call: TRBJ1-1; clone_size: few; cdr3_aa: CASSHGTGNTEAFF; cdr3_nt: TGTGCCAGCAGCCACGGGACAGGGAACACTGAAGCTTTCTTT
d_call: -; v_call: TRBV12-3/TRBV12-4; j_call: TRBJ1-1; clone_size: -; cdr3_aa: CASSRRNWPEAFF; cdr3_nt: TGTGCCAGCAGCCGGAGGAACTGGCCTGAAGCTTTCTTT
d_call: -; v_call: TRBV10-3; j_call: TRBJ2-3; clone_size: -; cdr3_aa: CAISPGGFGTDTQYF; cdr3_nt: TGTGCCATCAGCCCAGGGGGGTTCGGCACAGATACGCAGTATTTT
d_call: TRBD1; v_call: TRBV7-3; j_call: TRBJ2-2; clone_size: -; cdr3_aa: CASSLGQITGELFF; cdr3_nt: TGTGCCAGCAGCTTGGGACAGATCACCGGGGAGCTGTTTTTT
d_call: TRBD2; v_call: TRBV7-9; j_call: TRBJ2-5; clone_size: -; cdr3_aa: CASRVAGQETQYF; cdr3_nt: TGTGCCAGCAGGGTAGCGGGACAAGAGACCCAGTACTTC
d_call: -; v_call: TRBV12-3/TRBV12-4; j_call: TRBJ2-1; clone_size: -; cdr3_aa: CASSKISTSTRDYNEQFF; cdr3_nt: TGTGCCAGCAGTAAAATCAGTACGTCGACCAGGGACTACAATGAGCAGTTCTTC
d_call: -; v_call: TRBV28; j_call: TRBJ1-2; clone_size: -; cdr3_aa: CASSSGNNYGYTF; cdr3_nt: TGTGCCAGCAGTTCAGGGAATAACTATGGCTACACCTTC
d_call: TRBD1; v_call: TRBV5-1; j_call: TRBJ1-4; clone_size: -; cdr3_aa: CASSGGTGNREKLFF; cdr3_nt: TGCGCCAGCAGCGGGGGGACAGGGAACCGAGAAAAACTGTTTTTT
d_call: -; v_call: TRBV18; j_call: TRBJ2-7; clone_size: -; cdr3_aa: CASSPPHARYEQYF; cdr3_nt: TGTGCCAGCTCACCACCGCACGCTAGGTACGAGCAGTACTTC
d_call: -; v_call: TRBV21-1; j_call: TRBJ2-5; clone_size: few; cdr3_aa: CASSKEEAGGEETQYF; cdr3_nt: TGTGCCAGCAGCAAAGAGGAAGCGGGGGGCGAGGAGACCCAGTACTTC
d_call: TRBD2; v_call: TRBV5-1; j_call: TRBJ2-5; clone_size: few; cdr3_aa: CASSWGTSQLRETQYF; cdr3_nt: TGCGCCAGCAGCTGGGGGACTAGCCAACTCCGGGAGACCCAGTACTTC
d_call: -; v_call: TRBV12-3/TRBV12-4; j_call: TRBJ2-3; clone_size: -; cdr3_aa: CASSLNTGYTDTQYF; cdr3_nt: TGTGCCAGCAGTTTAAATACGGGATACACAGATACGCAGTATTTT
d_call: -; v_call: TRBV11-2; j_call: TRBJ1-6; clone_size: few; cdr3_aa: CASSFSDNSPLHF; cdr3_nt: TGTGCCAGCAGCTTCTCAGATAATTCACCCCTCCACTTT
d_call: -; v_call: TRBV12-3/TRBV12-4; j_call: TRBJ1-5; clone_size: few; cdr3_aa: CASSLGDSLNQPQHF; cdr3_nt: TGTGCCAGCAGTTTAGGAGACAGCTTAAATCAGCCCCAGCATTTT
d_call: TRBD1; v_call: TRBV4-2; j_call: TRBJ2-6; clone_size: few; cdr3_aa: CASSQSQGSGANVLTF; cdr3_nt: TGTGCCAGCAGCCAATCACAGGGGTCTGGGGCCAACGTCCTGACTTTC
d_call: TRBD2; v_call: TRBV7-2; j_call: TRBJ2-1; clone_size: few; cdr3_aa: CASSRPTSGASYNEQFF; cdr3_nt: TGTGCCAGCAGCCGACCCACTAGCGGGGCCTCCTACAATGAGCAGTTCTTC
d_call: TRBD1; v_call: TRBV28; j_call: TRBJ1-1; clone_size: -; cdr3_aa: CASSFQGGGNTEAFF; cdr3_nt: TGTGCCAGCAGTTTTCAGGGGGGCGGGAACACTGAAGCTTTCTTT
d_call: -; v_call: TRBV28; j_call: TRBJ2-2; clone_size: -; cdr3_aa: CASNPALGTGGELFF; cdr3_nt: TGTGCCAGCAACCCTGCTTTAGGGACCGGCGGGGAGCTGTTTTTT
d_call: -; v_call: TRBV4-2; j_call: TRBJ1-2; clone_size: -; cdr3_aa: CASSQAIDGYTF; cdr3_nt: TGTGCCAGCAGCCAAGCAATTGATGGCTACACCTTC
d_call: -; v_call: TRBV30; j_call: TRBJ1-3; clone_size: -; cdr3_aa: CAWSLGSGNTIYF; cdr3_nt: TGTGCCTGGAGTCTAGGCTCTGGAAACACCATATATTTT
d_call: -; v_call: TRBV18; j_call: TRBJ1-1; clone_size: -; cdr3_aa: CASSPGEETEAFF; cdr3_nt: TGTGCCAGCTCACCAGGGGAAGAAACTGAAGCTTTCTTT
d_call: -; v_call: TRBV24-1; j_call: TRBJ2-1; clone_size: few; cdr3_aa: CATSRLEYNEQFF; cdr3_nt: TGTGCCACCAGTAGACTAGAATACAATGAGCAGTTCTTC
d_call: -; v_call: TRBV20-1; j_call: TRBJ1-2; clone_size: few; cdr3_aa: CSARDFEQTSQGYTF; cdr3_nt: TGCAGTGCTAGAGATTTTGAACAGACATCCCAAGGCTACACCTTC
d_call: TRBD2; v_call: TRBV7-2; j_call: TRBJ2-3; clone_size: many; cdr3_aa: CASSGGGSDTQYF; cdr3_nt: TGTGCCAGCAGCGGCGGGGGGTCAGATACGCAGTATTTT
d_call: -; v_call: TRBV5-1; j_call: TRBJ2-5; clone_size: -; cdr3_aa: CASSWGRSLETQYF; cdr3_nt: TGCGCCAGCAGCTGGGGACGTAGCCTTGAGACCCAGTACTTC
d_call: TRBD1; v_call: TRBV4-3; j_call: TRBJ1-1; clone_size: few; cdr3_aa: CASSPWTGPTLPAFF; cdr3_nt: TGCGCCAGCAGCCCCTGGACAGGGCCTACACTTCCAGCTTTCTTT
d_call: -; v_call: TRBV7-2; j_call: TRBJ1-6; clone_size: -; cdr3_aa: CASSRSGPNSPLHF; cdr3_nt: TGTGCCAGCAGCCGGTCGGGGCCTAATTCACCCCTCCACTTT
d_call: -; v_call: TRBV27; j_call: TRBJ2-5; clone_size: -; cdr3_aa: CASSFGGRLETQYF; cdr3_nt: TGTGCCAGCAGTTTTGGGGGGAGATTAGAGACCCAGTACTTC
d_call: TRBD1; v_call: TRBV20-1; j_call: TRBJ1-1; clone_size: few; cdr3_aa: CSAGDRGRAEAFF; cdr3_nt: TGCAGTGCTGGTGACAGGGGGAGGGCTGAAGCTTTCTTT
d_call: -; v_call: TRBV20-1; j_call: TRBJ1-1; clone_size: many; cdr3_aa: CSARDAGAGNTEAFF; cdr3_nt: TGCAGTGCTAGAGATGCGGGGGCTGGGAACACTGAAGCTTTCTTT
d_call: -; v_call: TRBV12-3/TRBV12-4; j_call: TRBJ1-3; clone_size: many; cdr3_aa: CASSSRGNTIYF; cdr3_nt: TGTGCCAGCAGTTCTAGGGGAAACACCATATATTTT
d_call: TRBD1; v_call: TRBV12-3/TRBV12-4; j_call: TRBJ2-5; clone_size: -; cdr3_aa: CASSPGQSVETQYF; cdr3_nt: TGTGCCAGCAGTCCGGGACAGTCGGTCGAGACCCAGTACTTC
d_call: -; v_call: TRBV11-1; j_call: TRBJ2-5; clone_size: many; cdr3_aa: CASSLQGYQETQYF; cdr3_nt: TGTGCCAGCAGCTTACAGGGATACCAAGAGACCCAGTACTTC
d_call: TRBD2; v_call: TRBV7-2; j_call: TRBJ2-3; clone_size: many; cdr3_aa: CASSLYSGGITDTQYF; cdr3_nt: TGTGCCAGCAGTCTCTATAGCGGGGGAATCACAGATACGCAGTATTTT
d_call: -; v_call: TRBV6-5; j_call: TRBJ2-3; clone_size: -; cdr3_aa: CASAKRPLTDTQYF; cdr3_nt: TGTGCCAGCGCCAAACGTCCCCTCACAGATACGCAGTATTTT
d_call: -; v_call: TRBV3-1; j_call: TRBJ1-1; clone_size: many; cdr3_aa: CASTHSPNTEAFF; cdr3_nt: TGTGCCAGCACCCACAGCCCGAACACTGAAGCTTTCTTT
d_call: -; v_call: TRBV9; j_call: TRBJ1-1; clone_size: -; cdr3_aa: CASSVVTVTEAFF; cdr3_nt: TGTGCCAGCAGCGTAGTTACCGTGACTGAAGCTTTCTTT
d_call: TRBD1; v_call: TRBV7-2; j_call: TRBJ1-2; clone_size: many; cdr3_aa: CASRTRDSYGYTF; cdr3_nt: TGTGCCAGCAGGACACGGGACAGCTATGGCTACACCTTC
d_call: -; v_call: TRBV18; j_call: TRBJ2-7; clone_size: -; cdr3_aa: CASSQLPTGGYSDEQYF; cdr3_nt: TGTGCCAGCTCACAGCTCCCGACAGGCGGTTATAGCGACGAGCAGTACTTC
d_call: TRBD2; v_call: TRBV5-1; j_call: TRBJ2-1; clone_size: few; cdr3_aa: CASSPKTSASYNEQFF; cdr3_nt: TGCGCCAGCAGTCCGAAAACTAGCGCCTCCTACAATGAGCAGTTCTTC